Listed here are 19 T cell receptor beta chains from one sample, sequenced in a study of T cell responses to AZD1222 COVID-19 vaccine. Repertoires were generated with immunoSEQ multiplex PCR, while TCRdb's copy carries only in-frame clones and drops some. The sample has approximately 84,000 clones, over 75% seen once; the top ten hold approximately 31%. Sequencing used peripheral blood, obtained on day 0 of AZD1222 vaccination. The receptor source for this set is an adult in good health.

For the CDR3, the DNA is TGTGCCAGCAGCTTAGAGGGACAGGGGGACGGCTACACCTTC. Amino acids: CASSLEGQGDGYTF. V gene TRBV12-1 combines with J gene TRBJ1-2; the table's TRBD1 call for D was not verified on the DNA. TRBV12-1 is recorded as a pseudogene. The CDR3 loop spans 14 amino acids.

The V gene is TRBV25-1, the J gene TRBJ2-7; 9 nucleotides line up with TRBD1. Germline V lookup: CDR1 MGHDK, CDR2 SYGVNS. J was trimmed by 4 bases and V by 10 bases; bases with no gene match: 11. This CDR3 is built from 14 residues. This CDR3 is CAIESGQGLYEQYF. CDR3 DNA sequence: TGTGCCATCGAGTCCGGACAGGGGTTATACGAGCAGTACTTC.

This sequence joins TRBV19 and TRBJ2-7; 7 nucleotides align to TRBD2. J lost 3 bases, V lost 1 base, and 6 bases had no gene match. Germline V gives CDR1 LNHDA, CDR2 SQIVND (reference sequence). The CDR3 runs to 15 residues. Written as DNA, the CDR3 is TGTGCCAGTAGTATAGGGGGAGGGAGTCGCTACGAGCAGTACTTC. This translates into CASSIGGGSRYEQYF.

Regarding this clone: The junction shows a germline mismatch at one end, possibly a read error. The genes are TRBV7-7 and TRBJ2-5, with 9 positions matching TRBD1. Germline assignment: CDR1 SSHAT and CDR2 FNYEAQ (reference sequence). This CDR3 has 15 amino acids. CDR3 amino acids: CASSPGTGTGETQYF. The CDR3 nucleotides are TGTGCTAGCAGCCCAGGCACCGGGACAGGGGAGACCCAGTACTTC. The complete variable domain, with remaining parts taken from reference TRBV7-7 and TRBJ2-5, reads GAGVSQSPRYKVTKRGQDVTLRCDPISSHATLYWYQQALGQGPEFLTYFNYEAQPDKSGLPSDRFSAERPEGSISTLTIQRTEQRDSAMYRCASSPGTGTGETQYFGPGTRLLVL.

V usage is TRBV6-5 and J usage is TRBJ1-5; D unclear. This CDR3 has 15 residues. The V and J ends lost 1 base and 4 bases respectively, with 11 bases between them. The V gene's germline CDR1 is MNHEY and CDR2 SVGAGI. The CDR3 sequence is CASSYLGGSNQPQHF. For the CDR3, the DNA is TGTGCCAGCAGTTACTTGGGAGGATCGAATCAGCCCCAGCATTTT.

This rearrangement joins TRBV9 to TRBJ2-7; 10 bases are a match to TRBD1. The V and J ends lost 4 bases and 5 bases, in that order; junction bases with no gene match: 9. Per the germline V gene, CDR1 is SGDLS and CDR2 is YYNGEE. The CDR3 runs 15 residues. The CDR3 sequence is CASSYSGTGVNEQYF. CDR3 DNA: TGTGCCAGCAGCTATTCCGGGACAGGGGTAAACGAGCAGTACTTC.

The rearrangement links TRBV15 to TRBJ1-3, with D unclear. Trimming removed 2 bases from V and 2 bases from J, with 7 bases in between. The germline V gene encodes CDR1 LNHNV and CDR2 YYDKDF (reference sequence). The CDR3 spans 14 residues. CDR3: CATSRSGAGNTIYF. In nucleotides, the CDR3 is TGTGCCACCAGCAGAAGCGGGGCTGGAAACACCATATATTTT.

CDR3 in amino acids: CSVDSGQGGGYTF. The CDR3 bases are TGCAGCGTTGACTCCGGACAGGGCGGGGGCTACACCTTC. The chain uses TRBV29-1 and TRBJ1-2; TRBD1 aligns across 8 bases. Trimming took 3 bases from V and 8 from J; bases not matched to a gene: 8. CDR3 length: 13 amino acids. The germline gives CDR1 SQVTM, CDR2 ANQGSEA.

This chain uses TRBV28 with TRBJ1-5; the D is unclear. CDR1 MDHEN and CDR2 SYDVKM come from the germline V gene. This CDR3 has 14 amino acids. V was cut by 3 bases and J by 7 bases, with 13 bases left in between. CDR3 bases: TGTGCCAGCAGTTTTTTGGGCCACGGACAGCCCCAGCATTTT. It yields the protein CASSFLGHGQPQHF.

This rearrangement joins TRBV12-3 or TRBV12-4 to TRBJ2-7; D may be TRBD1 (5 bases). The CDR3 extends over 13 amino acids. Trimming took off 1 base at V and 2 bases at J, with 6 bases between the two ends. The CDR3 sequence: CASSLDRTYEQYF. CDR3 DNA: TGTGCCAGCAGTTTAGACAGGACCTACGAGCAGTACTTC.

This clone was counted only a few times. CDR3 sequence reads: CASSGTSGSSYEQYF. CDR3 in DNA: TGTGCCAGCAGTGGGACTAGCGGGAGCTCCTACGAGCAGTACTTC. The V call is TRBV2, the J call TRBJ2-7; 13 positions agree with TRBD2. The CDR3 is 15 residues long. Germline lookup yields CDR1 SNHLY and CDR2 FYNNEI. Trimming removed 4 bases from V and 0 bases from J; junction bases left unmatched: 0. Full variable domain (rest looked up from reference TRBV2 and TRBJ2-7): EPEVTQTPSHQVTQMGQEVILRCVPISNHLYFYWYRQILGQKVEFLVSFYNNEISEKSEIFDDQFSVERPDGSNFTLKIRSTKLEDSAMYFCASSGTSGSSYEQYFGPGTRLTVT.

The CDR3 DNA reads TGTGCCTGGAGTGTAGGGGGGGCGCTCTATGGCTACACCTTC. Translation: CAWSVGGALYGYTF. The rearrangement joins TRBV30 to TRBJ1-2, with D possibly TRBD1 on 6 matching bases. V was cut by 0 bases and J by 4 bases, with 12 bases left in between. Germline V CDR1 and CDR2: GTSNPN, SVGIG (reference sequence). The CDR3 contains 14 residues.

V and J are TRBV9 and TRBJ2-1; a possible D gene is TRBD2 (6 bases). CDR3 length: 16 residues. V gave up 4 bases and J gave up 7 bases, with 21 bases separating them. Germline V gene lookup returns CDR1 SGDLS and CDR2 YYNGEE. The CDR3: CASSTGLGNLKNEQFF. The CDR3 DNA reads TGTGCCAGCAGCACGGGACTTGGCAATTTAAAGAATGAGCAGTTCTTC.

The V and J genes are TRBV28 and TRBJ1-2, with D possibly being TRBD1 (6 bases). CDR3 length: 15 residues. CDR1 and CDR2 (germline): MDHEN, SYDVKM. Trimming shortened V by 0 bases and J by 2 bases, and 10 bases separated the two germline ends. DNA of the CDR3: TGTGCCAGCAGTTTATGGGGGGCTTCGAACTATGGCTACACCTTC. Protein product: CASSLWGASNYGYTF.

This chain joins TRBV9 and TRBJ2-5, with D unclear. The CDR3 covers 13 residues. Germline V gene lookup returns CDR1 SGDLS and CDR2 YYNGEE. V gave up 4 bases and J gave up 1 base, with 8 bases separating them. The CDR3 region is CASSLSPQETQYF. CDR3 coding DNA: TGTGCCAGCAGCCTTAGCCCCCAAGAGACCCAGTACTTC.

V gene TRBV27 combines with J gene TRBJ1-1; the D is unclear. Germline CDR1 MNHEY, CDR2 SMNVEV (reference sequence). Trimming shortened V by 8 bases and J by 0 bases, and 13 bases separated the two germline ends. This CDR3 comprises 14 residues. In DNA, the CDR3 is TGTGCCAGCGGGGTACAGAGAATGAACACTGAAGCTTTCTTT. Translated, it gives CASGVQRMNTEAFF.

This rearrangement joins TRBV7-9 to TRBJ1-1; D is unclear. In germline, CDR1 is SEHNR, CDR2 FQNEAQ (reference sequence). The CDR3 has 14 amino acids. V lost 11 bases to trimming and J lost 1 base, with 17 bases between them. This CDR3 reads CALLWAGSNTEAFF. As DNA, the CDR3 is TGTGCCCTACTCTGGGCAGGATCGAACACTGAAGCTTTCTTT.

This clone has a single count. The genes are TRBV5-1 and TRBJ1-4; D gene unclear. V lost 0 bases and J 8 bases, leaving 11 bases between the germline ends. Germline V gene sequence: CDR1 SGHRS, CDR2 YFSETQ. CDR3 size: 14 residues. The CDR3 DNA follows: TGCGCCAGCAGCTTGGGTTCATCAGAAGAAAAACTGTTTTTT. Residues: CASSLGSSEEKLFF.

The chain is built from TRBV12-5 and TRBJ1-2; 9 bases are a match to TRBD1. The germline CDR1 and CDR2 sequences are LGHNT and FRNRAP. The CDR3 totals 14 residues. The V segment lost 3 bases and the J segment 8 bases; nucleotides outside the gene matches: 7. CDR3: CASGLADRGYGYTF. As DNA, the CDR3 is TGTGCTAGTGGTTTAGCTGACAGGGGGTACGGCTACACCTTC.